A single sample gave rise to the 31 T cell receptor beta chains below, sequenced in a study of OX40 agonist ivuxolimab in advanced cancers. Method: immunoSEQ multiplex PCR; TCRdb's copy keeps in-frame clones and lacks some. The sample yields 65,000 to 90,000 clones, approximately 83% seen once. The sequences come from CD4+ or CD8+ T cells sorted from blood, collected in a trial of the OX40 agonist ivuxolimab. The source of these receptors is an adult with an advanced solid tumor such as melanoma, head and neck, liver or kidney cancer.

This clone was observed a few times. The J gene is TRBJ1-1, the V gene TRBV7-9, with a possible D match to TRBD1 (5 bases). V was pared by 3 bases and J by 4 bases, with 12 bases between. Germline CDR1 SEHNR, CDR2 FQNEAQ (reference sequence). This CDR3 spans 14 amino acids. CDR3 sequence (DNA): TGTGCCAGCAGCTTGGAAAGGGACGGCACTGAAGCTTTCTTT. It specifies CASSLERDGTEAFF.

This sequence joins TRBV6-5 and TRBJ1-2; D possibly corresponds to TRBD1 (6 bases). CDR3 length: 13 residues. The ends were cut back, 6 bases at V and 5 bases at J, with 13 bases in the middle. Germline V gene data show CDR1 as MNHEY and CDR2 as SVGAGI. DNA for the CDR3: TGTGCCAGCAGGGCAGGACAGTTATATGGCTACACCTTC. Its protein product is CASRAGQLYGYTF.

This clone was picked up one time. The V call is TRBV6-1, the J call TRBJ1-4; no clear D. The CDR3 runs to 15 residues. V shed 4 bases and J shed 4 bases, with 13 bases lying between them. Germline V gene data show CDR1 as MNHNS and CDR2 as SASEGT. The CDR3 sequence is CASSGRQLNNEKLFF. CDR3 in DNA: TGTGCCAGCAGTGGTCGGCAGCTTAATAATGAAAAACTGTTTTTT.

V and J are TRBV15 and TRBJ2-7; D possibly corresponds to TRBD1 (5 bases). The CDR3 loop spans 14 amino acids. Trimming shortened V by 1 base and J by 0 bases, and 7 bases separated the two germline ends. Per germline, CDR1 LNHNV and CDR2 YYDKDF (reference sequence). The CDR3 DNA is TGTGCCACCAGCAGAGGGGGCTCCTCCTACGAGCAGTACTTC. Its protein product is CATSRGGSSYEQYF. The full variable domain, with the rest looked up from reference TRBV15 and TRBJ2-7, is DAMVIQNPRYQVTQFGKPVTLSCSQTLNHNVMYWYQQKSSQAPKLLFHYYDKDFNNEADTPDNFQSRRPNTSFCFLDIRSPGLGDTAMYLCATSRGGSSYEQYFGPGTRLTVT.

The genes are TRBV19 and TRBJ2-1, with 7 bases identical to TRBD2. Germline V gene sequence: CDR1 LNHDA, CDR2 SQIVND (reference sequence). There are 13 residues in the CDR3. V was clipped by 5 bases and J by 9 bases; unmatched bases: 7. The CDR3 DNA is TGTGCCAGTAGTCCGGGGGGAGACGGTGAGCAGTTCTTC. Translating gives CASSPGGDGEQFF.

The V and J genes are TRBV29-1 and TRBJ2-1; D gene ambiguous. The CDR3 covers 15 residues. Germline V gene lookup returns CDR1 SQVTM and CDR2 ANQGSEA. V gave up 1 base and J gave up 3 bases, with 13 bases separating them. The CDR3 is CSVEAQLTVYNEQFF. The CDR3 region has the DNA TGCAGCGTTGAAGCGCAGTTGACGGTCTACAATGAGCAGTTCTTC.

The chain links TRBV7-9 to TRBJ1-2; no clear D gene. Germline V gene sequence: CDR1 SEHNR, CDR2 FQNEAQ (reference sequence). The CDR3 consists of 13 residues. V shed 5 bases and J shed 7 bases, with 14 bases lying between them. CDR3 DNA: TGTGCCAGCAGCCCGCAGCAGCGGGTTGGCTACACCTTC. Translating gives CASSPQQRVGYTF.

The rearrangement joins TRBV10-1 to TRBJ1-1; weak D call: TRBD1 (6 bases). Germline V CDR1 and CDR2: WNHNN, SYGVQD (reference sequence). The CDR3 loop spans 15 amino acids. Trimming pared 0 bases from V and 4 bases from J, leaving 12 bases between. The CDR3 protein is CASSESGGGGTEAFF. The CDR3 DNA reads as TGCGCCAGCAGTGAGTCGGGGGGGGGCGGCACTGAAGCTTTCTTT.

The V call is TRBV2, the J call TRBJ1-2; maybe TRBD1 (6 bases). CDR1 SNHLY and CDR2 FYNNEI come from the germline V gene. V lost 5 bases, J lost 8 bases, and 18 bases lay in between. The CDR3 contains 14 residues. In nucleotides, the CDR3 is TGTGCCAGCAGTCCCCAGGGGCCGTTGAGGGGCTACACCTTC. Its translation: CASSPQGPLRGYTF.

The gene calls are TRBV9 and TRBJ2-7; D is unresolved. The CDR3 spans 12 residues. V dropped 0 bases and J dropped 7 bases, with 8 bases sitting between them. From germline, CDR1 is SGDLS and CDR2 YYNGEE. In nucleotides, the CDR3 is TGTGCCAGCAGCGTAGAAAGATGGGAGCAGTACTTC. Amino acid sequence: CASSVERWEQYF.

The rearrangement uses TRBV11-2 and TRBJ2-1; D not resolved. Trimming shortened V by 0 bases and J by 4 bases, and 13 bases separated the two germline ends. The germline V gene encodes CDR1 SGHAT and CDR2 FQNNGV. The CDR3 consists of 16 residues. CDR3 region: CASSLDFPHGYNEQFF. In nucleotides, the CDR3 is TGTGCCAGCAGCTTAGATTTTCCCCATGGTTACAATGAGCAGTTCTTC. The whole variable domain, filled in from reference TRBV11-2 and TRBJ2-1, reads EAGVAQSPRYKIIEKRQSVAFWCNPISGHATLYWYQQILGQGPKLLIQFQNNGVVDDSQLPKDRFSAERLKGVDSTLKIQPAKLEDSAVYLCASSLDFPHGYNEQFFGPGTRLTVL.

This chain uses TRBV10-3 with TRBJ1-6, with D tentatively TRBD1 (6 bases). The germline V gene has CDR1 ENHRY and CDR2 SYGVKD. The V gene lost 7 bases and the J gene lost 6 bases, with 13 bases spanning the gap. The CDR3 spans 14 residues. The chain's CDR3 is CAIKGDMGNSPLHF. The DNA of the CDR3 is TGTGCCATCAAGGGGGACATGGGTAATTCACCCCTCCACTTT.

This clone was picked up one time. The rearrangement links TRBV29-1 to TRBJ1-2; weak D call: TRBD1 (5 bases). V lost 3 bases and J lost 3, with 8 bases in between. Germline V lookup: CDR1 SQVTM, CDR2 ANQGSEA. The CDR3 is made up of 12 amino acids. CDR3 nucleotide sequence: TGCAGCGTTGATCGGGGGGACTATGGCTACACCTTC. Its protein is CSVDRGDYGYTF. The variable domain in full, with the rest retrieved from reference TRBV29-1 and TRBJ1-2, is SAVISQKPSRDICQRGTSLTIQCQVDSQVTMMFWYRQQPGQSLTLIATANQGSEATYESGFVIDKFPISRPNLTFSTLTVSNMSPEDSSIYLCSVDRGDYGYTFGSGTRLTVV.

The chain uses TRBV7-6 and TRBJ2-7, with TRBD1 matching 9 bases. CDR1 SGHVS and CDR2 FNYEAQ come from the germline V gene. The CDR3 loop spans 15 amino acids. Trimming removed 5 bases from V and 7 bases from J; junction bases left unmatched: 12. CDR3 amino acids: CASSGWDREGREQYF. CDR3 bases: TGTGCCAGCAGCGGATGGGACAGGGAGGGTAGGGAGCAGTACTTC.

V usage is TRBV9 and J usage is TRBJ1-1; D perhaps matches TRBD1 (5 bases). This CDR3 region has 15 residues. Germline V lookup: CDR1 SGDLS, CDR2 YYNGEE. Trimming took 0 bases from V and 2 from J, leaving 11 bases between them. The DNA of the CDR3 is TGTGCCAGCAGCGTAGTTCCAGGGTACAACACTGAAGCTTTCTTT. It is translated as CASSVVPGYNTEAFF.

This sequence joins TRBV11-2 and TRBJ2-3, with D hard to call. Germline assignment: CDR1 SGHAT and CDR2 FQNNGV. This CDR3 region has 15 residues. Trimming took off 5 bases at V and 0 bases at J, with 12 bases between the two ends. In DNA, the CDR3 is TGTGCCAGCAGCGCCCGCCCCGACAGCACAGATACGCAGTATTTT. Protein: CASSARPDSTDTQYF.

The chain combines TRBV11-2 with TRBJ2-7; the match to TRBD1 covers 7 bases. The CDR3 loop spans 16 amino acids. V lost 7 bases to trimming and J lost 2 bases; unmatched junction nucleotides: 14. CDR1 and CDR2 from the germline V gene are SGHAT and FQNNGV. CDR3 amino acids: CASTTSKGAGTYEQYF. Written as DNA, the CDR3 is TGTGCCAGCACCACCTCCAAGGGGGCAGGGACCTACGAGCAGTACTTC.

The chain joins TRBV10-1 to TRBJ1-3; D ambiguous. Trimming took 1 base from V and 9 from J, leaving 10 bases between them. The germline V gene encodes CDR1 WNHNN and CDR2 SYGVQD (reference sequence). The CDR3 consists of 13 residues. The CDR3 reads CASSEWVAGTIYF. In nucleotides, the CDR3 is TGCGCCAGCAGTGAGTGGGTTGCCGGCACCATATATTTT.

The genes are TRBV5-5 and TRBJ2-7, with 8 bases that match TRBD1. This CDR3 comprises 13 residues. CDR1 and CDR2 (germline): SGHKS, YYEKEE (reference sequence). V dropped 4 bases and J dropped 9; count of bases not matched to a gene: 9. The CDR3 reads CASSKTGEGWQYF. The CDR3 DNA reads TGTGCCAGCAGCAAGACAGGGGAAGGATGGCAGTACTTC.

This clone turned up a few times. The chain links TRBV6-1 to TRBJ2-7; 7 nucleotides align to TRBD1. This CDR3 contains 14 residues. V shed 4 bases, J shed 4 bases, and the junction held 7 bases outside the gene matches. Germline CDR1 reads MNHNS; CDR2 reads SASEGT. In nucleotides, the CDR3 is TGTGCCAGCAGTGTACAGGGGATGGGGTACGAGCAGTACTTC. Translating it yields CASSVQGMGYEQYF.

The genes are TRBV9 and TRBJ2-7; TRBD1 might be the D (5 bases). V was trimmed by 3 bases and J by 6 bases, leaving 22 bases between them. The CDR3 consists of 16 residues. Germline CDR1 reads SGDLS; CDR2 reads YYNGEE. The CDR3 DNA reads TGTGCCAGCAGCGGAGACCCGATACAGGTACGGAGCGAGCAGTACTTC. This gives the protein CASSGDPIQVRSEQYF.

The J gene is TRBJ2-5, the V gene TRBV10-3, with D possibly matching TRBD2 (5 bases). The J call may be in error: the DNA end matches TRBJ2-7 better. Germline-derived CDR1 and CDR2 are ENHRY and SYGVKD. CDR3 length equals 13 residues. CDR3 in DNA: TGTGCCATCAGAACCGGGAATTCTCTCGAGCAGTACTTC. Translation gives CAIRTGNSLEQYF.

This sequence joins TRBV19 and TRBJ2-2; 9 nucleotides match TRBD2. This CDR3 is built from 16 residues. V lost 5 bases and J lost 4; bases outside the gene matches: 8. The germline CDR1 and CDR2 sequences are LNHDA and SQIVND (reference sequence). The DNA of the CDR3 is TGTGCCAGTAGTTCCTTAGCGGGAGCTAGCACCGGGGAGCTGTTTTTT. Translation: CASSSLAGASTGELFF. Variable domain in full (rest from reference TRBV19 and TRBJ2-2): DGGITQSPKYLFRKEGQNVTLSCEQNLNHDAMYWYRQDPGQGLRLIYYSQIVNDFQKGDIAEGYSVSREKKESFPLTVTSAQKNPTAFYLCASSSLAGASTGELFFGEGSRLTVL.

The chain links TRBV25-1 to TRBJ2-1, with 10 bases identical to TRBD1. Germline V gene data show CDR1 as MGHDK and CDR2 as SYGVNS. V lost 3 bases and J lost 4; bases outside the gene matches: 6. The CDR3 consists of 16 residues. For the CDR3, the DNA is TGTGCCAGCAGTGACCAGGGGACAGGGGATTACAATGAGCAGTTCTTC. The encoded protein is CASSDQGTGDYNEQFF.

The V gene is TRBV7-3, the J gene TRBJ2-7, with D perhaps matching TRBD1 (5 bases). Germline-derived CDR1 and CDR2 are SGHTA and FQGTGA. There are 14 residues in the CDR3. V lost 5 bases and J lost 2, with 13 bases in between. The CDR3 sequence is CASSPQGSTYEQYF. CDR3 sequence (DNA): TGTGCCAGCAGCCCCCAGGGTTCTACCTACGAGCAGTACTTC.

The rearrangement links TRBV6-1 to TRBJ2-7; tentatively, D is TRBD2 (5 bases). Per germline, CDR1 MNHNS and CDR2 SASEGT. V was shortened by 4 bases and J by 3 bases, with 13 bases between the two germline ends. The CDR3 runs to 14 residues. The CDR3 bases are TGTGCCAGCAGTGTAGGACTCGTAGACTACGAGCAGTACTTC. Protein product: CASSVGLVDYEQYF.

The chain links TRBV29-1 to TRBJ1-4; D might be TRBD1 (6 bases). This CDR3 has 13 residues. Germline V gene data show CDR1 as SQVTM and CDR2 as ANQGSEA. Trimming left V 6 bases short and J 8 bases short, with 16 bases between. The CDR3 DNA reads as TGCAGCGTGAGGAGGGGGGTCGGAGAAAAACTGTTTTTT. This sequence encodes CSVRRGVGEKLFF.

This chain connects TRBV5-1 to TRBJ2-1, with TRBD2 matching over 8 bases. This CDR3 is built from 16 residues. The germline V gene encodes CDR1 SGHRS and CDR2 YFSETQ. Trimming at V came to 1 base and at J to 8 bases, leaving 11 bases not matched to a gene. CDR3 sequence (DNA): TGCGCCAGCAGCTTGTCACTAGCGGCCGGGATCGATGAGCAGTTCTTC. It is translated as CASSLSLAAGIDEQFF.

The genes are TRBV11-3 and TRBJ2-3; D is ambiguous. This CDR3 contains 12 residues. Germline CDR1 reads SGHNT; CDR2 reads YENEEA. V was clipped by 4 bases and J by 5 bases, with 7 bases between them. Written as DNA, the CDR3 is TGTGCCAGCAGCTCGGATATAGATACGCAGTATTTT. Translation: CASSSDIDTQYF.

The chain recombines TRBV2 with TRBJ2-1; D gene uncertain. V dropped 5 bases and J dropped 6 bases, with 8 bases sitting between them. The CDR3 is 12 amino acids. Germline V gene data show CDR1 as SNHLY and CDR2 as FYNNEI. The CDR3 DNA reads as TGTGCCAGCAGTTACCATAGCAATGAGCAGTTCTTC. Protein: CASSYHSNEQFF. Filled out from reference TRBV2 and TRBJ2-1, the complete variable domain reads EPEVTQTPSHQVTQMGQEVILRCVPISNHLYFYWYRQILGQKVEFLVSFYNNEISEKSEIFDDQFSVERPDGSNFTLKIRSTKLEDSAMYFCASSYHSNEQFFGPGTRLTVL.

By share, this clone counts as medium-sized (0.01 to 0.1%). The chain links TRBV5-4 to TRBJ2-7; no definite D call. The CDR3 has 12 amino acids. Germline V gene data show CDR1 as SGHNT and CDR2 as YYREEE (reference sequence). The V gene lost 5 bases and the J gene lost 6 bases, with 12 bases spanning the gap. Here the CDR3 reads CASRVRVAEQYF. CDR3 DNA: TGTGCCAGCAGGGTGCGAGTGGCCGAGCAGTACTTC.